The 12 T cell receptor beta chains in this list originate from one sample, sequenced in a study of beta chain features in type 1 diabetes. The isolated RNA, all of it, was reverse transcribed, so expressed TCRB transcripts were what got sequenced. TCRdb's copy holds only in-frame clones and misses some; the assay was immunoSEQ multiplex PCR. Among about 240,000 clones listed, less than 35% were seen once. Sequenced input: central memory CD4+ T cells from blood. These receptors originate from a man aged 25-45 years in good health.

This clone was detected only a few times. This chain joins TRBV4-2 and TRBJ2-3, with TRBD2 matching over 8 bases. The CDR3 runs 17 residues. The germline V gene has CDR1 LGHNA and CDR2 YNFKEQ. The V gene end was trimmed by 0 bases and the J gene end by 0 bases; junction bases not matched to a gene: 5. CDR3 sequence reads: CASSQDPSGGSTDTQYF. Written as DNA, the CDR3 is TGTGCCAGCAGCCAAGATCCCAGCGGGGGTAGCACAGATACGCAGTATTTT.

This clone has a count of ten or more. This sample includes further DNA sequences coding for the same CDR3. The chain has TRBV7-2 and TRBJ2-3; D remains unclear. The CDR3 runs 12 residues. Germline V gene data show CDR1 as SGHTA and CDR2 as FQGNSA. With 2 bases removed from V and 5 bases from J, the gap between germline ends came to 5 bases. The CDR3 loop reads CASSLLVDTQYF. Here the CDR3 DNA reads TGTGCCAGCAGCTTATTAGTAGATACGCAGTATTTT.

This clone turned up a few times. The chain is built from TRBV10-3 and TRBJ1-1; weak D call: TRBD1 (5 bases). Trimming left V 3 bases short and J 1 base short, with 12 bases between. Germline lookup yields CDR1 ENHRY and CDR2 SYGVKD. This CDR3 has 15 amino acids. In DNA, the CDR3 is TGTGCCATCAGTGATGGGGGAAAAGCGAACACTGAAGCTTTCTTT. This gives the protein CAISDGGKANTEAFF.

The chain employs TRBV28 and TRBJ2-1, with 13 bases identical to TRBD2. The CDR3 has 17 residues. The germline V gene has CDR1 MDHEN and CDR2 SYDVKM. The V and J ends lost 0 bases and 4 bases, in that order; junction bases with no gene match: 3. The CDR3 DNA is TGTGCCAGCAGTTTATGGGGACTAGCGGGGTCATACAATGAGCAGTTCTTC. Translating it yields CASSLWGLAGSYNEQFF.

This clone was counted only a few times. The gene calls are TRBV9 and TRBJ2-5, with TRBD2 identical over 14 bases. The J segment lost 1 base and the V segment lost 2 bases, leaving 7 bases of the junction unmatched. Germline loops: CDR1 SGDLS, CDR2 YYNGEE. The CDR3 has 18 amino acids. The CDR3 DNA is TGTGCCAGCAGCGTTGGACTAGCGGGAGGAACCTTCCAAGAGACCCAGTACTTC. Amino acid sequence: CASSVGLAGGTFQETQYF.

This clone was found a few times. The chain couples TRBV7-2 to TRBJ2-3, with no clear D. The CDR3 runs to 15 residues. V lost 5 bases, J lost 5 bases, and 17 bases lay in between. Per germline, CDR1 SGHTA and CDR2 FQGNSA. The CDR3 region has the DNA TGTGCCAGCAGCGGGCTCAGGCGAGTGGGAGATACGCAGTATTTT. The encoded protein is CASSGLRRVGDTQYF.

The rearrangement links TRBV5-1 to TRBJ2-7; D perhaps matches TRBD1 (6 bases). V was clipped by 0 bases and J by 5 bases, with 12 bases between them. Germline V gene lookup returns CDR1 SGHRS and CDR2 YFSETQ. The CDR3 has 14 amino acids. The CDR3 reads CASSLAGQSHEQYF. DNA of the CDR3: TGCGCCAGCAGCTTGGCGGGACAAAGCCACGAGCAGTACTTC. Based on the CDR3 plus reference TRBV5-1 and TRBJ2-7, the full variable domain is KAGVTQTPRYLIKTRGQQVTLSCSPISGHRSVSWYQQTPGQGLQFLFEYFSETQRNKGNFPGRFSGRQFSNSRSEMNVSTLELGDSALYLCASSLAGQSHEQYFGPGTRLTVT.

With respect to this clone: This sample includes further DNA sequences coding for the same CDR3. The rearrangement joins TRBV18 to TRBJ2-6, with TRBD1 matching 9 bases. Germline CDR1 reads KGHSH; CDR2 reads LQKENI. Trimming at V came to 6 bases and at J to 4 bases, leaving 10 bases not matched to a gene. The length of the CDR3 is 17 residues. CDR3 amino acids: CASSRGQGSSGANVLTF. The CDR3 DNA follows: TGTGCCAGCTCTCGGGGACAGGGAAGCTCCGGGGCCAACGTCCTGACTTTC. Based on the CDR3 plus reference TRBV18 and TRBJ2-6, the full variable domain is NAGVMQNPRHLVRRRGQEARLRCSPMKGHSHVYWYRQLPEEGLKFMVYLQKENIIDESGMPKERFSAEFPKEGPSILRIQQVVRGDSAAYFCASSRGQGSSGANVLTFGAGSRLTVL.

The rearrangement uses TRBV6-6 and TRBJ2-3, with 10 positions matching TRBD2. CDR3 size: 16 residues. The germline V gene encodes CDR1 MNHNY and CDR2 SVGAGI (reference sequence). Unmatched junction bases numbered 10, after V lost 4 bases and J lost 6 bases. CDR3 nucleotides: TGTGCCAGCAGTTCCCCTAGCGGGAGAGGGGGCGATACGCAGTATTTT. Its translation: CASSSPSGRGGDTQYF.

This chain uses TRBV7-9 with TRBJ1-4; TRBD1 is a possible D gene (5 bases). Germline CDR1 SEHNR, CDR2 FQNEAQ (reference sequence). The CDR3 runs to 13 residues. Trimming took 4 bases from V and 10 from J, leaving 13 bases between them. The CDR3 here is CASSSPNGGKLFF. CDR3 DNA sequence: TGTGCCAGCAGCTCACCGAATGGGGGAAAACTGTTTTTT.

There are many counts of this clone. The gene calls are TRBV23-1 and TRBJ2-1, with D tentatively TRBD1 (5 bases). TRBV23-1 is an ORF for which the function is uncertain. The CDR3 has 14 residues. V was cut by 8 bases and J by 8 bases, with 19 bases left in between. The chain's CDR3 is CASAVWMGQYEQFF. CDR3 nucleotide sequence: TGCGCCAGCGCGGTCTGGATGGGGCAATATGAGCAGTTCTTC.

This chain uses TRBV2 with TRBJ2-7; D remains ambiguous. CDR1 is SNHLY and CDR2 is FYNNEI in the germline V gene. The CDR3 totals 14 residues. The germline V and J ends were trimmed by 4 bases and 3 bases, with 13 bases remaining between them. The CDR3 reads CASSAGPPLYEQYF. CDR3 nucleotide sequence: TGTGCCAGCAGTGCCGGGCCTCCCCTCTACGAGCAGTACTTC.